These 22 T cell receptor beta chains were all obtained from the same sample, sequenced in a study of beta chain features in type 1 diabetes. Overall study findings and caveats: Among patients with Type 1 diabetes, TCRB CDR3s were moderately but significantly shorter in every one of the four CD4+ subsets.

Antigens for these TCRs are unknown. Sequencing targeted expressed TCRB transcripts, as all isolated RNA had been reverse transcribed. The repertoire was sequenced with immunoSEQ multiplex PCR; TCRdb's copy has only in-frame clones and lacks some. The table records roughly 300,000 clones, 13% to 15% of them present only once. Sequencing was carried out using naive CD4+ T cells from blood. These receptors were obtained from a man aged 30 to 45 with type 1 diabetes.

The rearrangement uses TRBV7-3 and TRBJ2-1; TRBD2 matches at 11 bases. The CDR3 has 15 amino acids. Germline values: CDR1 SGHTA, CDR2 FQGTGA. The junction had 7 bases not matched to a gene; V was cut back by 5 bases and J by 7 bases. This CDR3 reads CASSVTSGIGNEQFF. The CDR3, as DNA: TGTGCCAGCAGCGTGACTAGCGGGATCGGAAATGAGCAGTTCTTC.

In this sample, this clone turned up a few times. The chain links TRBV6-1 to TRBJ1-5, with 7 bases identical to TRBD1. V was pared by 8 bases and J by 3 bases, with 7 bases of the junction left unmatched. Germline-derived CDR1 and CDR2 are MNHNS and SASEGT. The CDR3 covers 14 residues. The CDR3 coding sequence is TGTGCCAGCTCCGAGACAGGGAACAATCAGCCCCAGCATTTT. Protein: CASSETGNNQPQHF.

This clone has more than one count but fewer than ten. The V and J genes are TRBV29-1 and TRBJ2-2; 8 positions agree with TRBD2. Germline CDR1 is SQVTM and CDR2 is ANQGSEA. Unmatched junction bases numbered 8, after V lost 8 bases and J lost 3 bases. The CDR3 is 14 residues long. In DNA, the CDR3 is TGCAGCTACGGGAGGGGATACGACACCGGGGAGCTGTTTTTT. It is translated as CSYGRGYDTGELFF.

The V gene is TRBV7-6, the J gene TRBJ1-5; 7 bases fit TRBD1. J lost 5 bases, V lost 5 bases, and 3 bases had no gene match. The CDR3 spans 13 residues. The germline V gene has CDR1 SGHVS and CDR2 FNYEAQ. CDR3 sequence reads: CASSPGQDQPQHF. CDR3 coding DNA: TGTGCCAGCAGCCCCGGACAGGATCAGCCCCAGCATTTT. The full variable domain, rest sourced from reference TRBV7-6 and TRBJ1-5, is GAGVSQSPRYKVTKRGQDVALRCDPISGHVSLYWYRQALGQGPEFLTYFNYEAQQDKSGLPNDRFSAERPEGSISTLTIQRTEQRDSAMYRCASSPGQDQPQHFGDGTRLSIL.

The sample holds a few counts of this clone. The V gene is TRBV11-2, the J gene TRBJ2-7, with a possible D match to TRBD1 (6 bases). V was pared by 0 bases and J by 5 bases, with 14 bases between. Per the germline V gene, CDR1 is SGHAT and CDR2 is FQNNGV. There are 15 residues in the CDR3. The CDR3 sequence: CASSLDRTGSHEQYF. The DNA for the CDR3 is TGTGCCAGCAGCTTAGATCGTACAGGGTCCCACGAGCAGTACTTC.

The chain combines TRBV12-5 with TRBJ2-2; D call uncertain. Germline CDR1 LGHNT, CDR2 FRNRAP. This CDR3 spans 13 amino acids. Trimming removed 1 base from V and 5 bases from J, with 5 bases in between. In DNA form, the CDR3 reads TGTGCTAGTGGTTTGGCCATGACCGGGGAGCTGTTTTTT. It encodes CASGLAMTGELFF. Variable domain in full (rest from reference TRBV12-5 and TRBJ2-2): DARVTQTPRHKVTEMGQEVTMRCQPILGHNTVFWYRQTMMQGLELLAYFRNRAPLDDSGMPKDRFSAEMPDATLATLKIQPSEPRDSAVYFCASGLAMTGELFFGEGSRLTVL.

Only a few counts were recorded for this clone. The chain carries TRBV2 and TRBJ2-7, with D possibly TRBD1 on 6 matching bases. The CDR3 runs 12 residues. The V and J ends lost 7 bases and 6 bases respectively, with 13 bases between them. Germline values: CDR1 SNHLY, CDR2 FYNNEI. CDR3 amino acids: CASKGEGVEQYF. The CDR3 DNA follows: TGTGCCAGCAAGGGGGAAGGAGTCGAGCAGTACTTC.

This clone was recorded a few times. The V call is TRBV2, the J call TRBJ1-4, with 7 bases matching TRBD1. The V and J ends lost 5 bases and 3 bases, in that order; junction bases with no gene match: 6. The CDR3 covers 15 residues. CDR1 SNHLY and CDR2 FYNNEI come from the germline V gene. This CDR3 is CASSSTGTANEKLFF. CDR3 nucleotide sequence: TGTGCCAGCAGTTCAACCGGGACAGCTAATGAAAAACTGTTTTTT.

This clone came up a few times. The chain combines TRBV7-2 with TRBJ1-1; D gene unclear. V shed 1 base and J shed 11 bases, with 11 bases lying between them. Looked up from germline, CDR1 is SGHTA and CDR2 is FQGNSA. This CDR3 region has 12 residues. In DNA, the CDR3 is TGTGCCAGCAGCTTAGTGACAACGTTTGCTTTCTTT. Its translation is CASSLVTTFAFF.

This clone was seen a few times. V and J are TRBV4-1 and TRBJ2-1, with 10 bases lining up with TRBD2. V dropped 4 bases and J dropped 10; count of bases not matched to a gene: 16. This CDR3 spans 17 amino acids. In germline, CDR1 is MGHRA, CDR2 YSYEKL. The CDR3 region is CASSPAKGGVTSGEQFF. Written as DNA, the CDR3 is TGCGCCAGCAGCCCCGCCAAGGGGGGTGTGACTAGCGGGGAGCAGTTCTTC.

This clone was seen a handful of times. This chain joins TRBV28 and TRBJ2-1; 13 positions agree with TRBD2. Trimming took 3 bases from V and 13 from J; bases not matched to a gene: 9. CDR1 is MDHEN, CDR2 SYDVKM, per germline. The CDR3 is made up of 15 amino acids. The CDR3 region has the DNA TGTGCCAGCAGTTTCCCCGGACTAGCGGGAGACTCTCAGTTCTTC. This sequence encodes CASSFPGLAGDSQFF.

The V gene is TRBV27, the J gene TRBJ1-1, with D possibly being TRBD1 (6 bases). The germline V and J ends were trimmed by 2 bases and 1 base, with 14 bases remaining between them. This CDR3 is built from 16 residues. Per germline, CDR1 MNHEY and CDR2 SMNVEV (reference sequence). In nucleotides, the CDR3 is TGTGCCAGCAGTTTAAGGTACGGGGGGCCGAACACTGAAGCTTTCTTT. Protein: CASSLRYGGPNTEAFF.

V is TRBV7-8 and J is TRBJ1-5; TRBD1 aligns across 9 bases. CDR1 SGHVS and CDR2 FQNEAQ come from the germline V gene. Unmatched junction bases numbered 5, after V lost 5 bases and J lost 3 bases. The CDR3 runs to 15 residues. For the CDR3, the DNA is TGTGCCAGCAGCATACAGGGGGCCGTCAATCAGCCCCAGCATTTT. It is translated as CASSIQGAVNQPQHF.

In this sample, this clone turned up a few times. The chain has TRBV27 and TRBJ2-5, with a weak D call TRBD2 (5 bases). Germline assignment: CDR1 MNHEY and CDR2 SMNVEV (reference sequence). V was cut by 8 bases and J by 9 bases, with 16 bases left in between. The CDR3 has 12 amino acids. The CDR3 DNA reads TGTGCCAGCCGCAGCGGTGAGAGGGCCCAGTACTTC. Its translation: CASRSGERAQYF.

This clone was found a few times. V is TRBV25-1 and J is TRBJ2-3; possibly TRBD2 for D (5 bases). Trimming took off 2 bases at V and 6 bases at J, with 15 bases between the two ends. Germline V gives CDR1 MGHDK, CDR2 SYGVNS. The CDR3 contains 15 residues. The CDR3 loop is CASSEGSSPADTQYF. The CDR3 nucleotides are TGTGCCAGCAGTGAAGGTTCTAGCCCCGCTGATACGCAGTATTTT.

The chain joins TRBV30 to TRBJ1-2; D not certain. Trimming took off 2 bases at V and 7 bases at J, with 8 bases between the two ends. The CDR3 sequence is 11 residues long. Germline values: CDR1 GTSNPN, CDR2 SVGIG (reference sequence). CDR3: CAWSTGIGYTF. As DNA, the CDR3 is TGTGCCTGGAGTACTGGTATTGGCTACACCTTC.

CDR3 loop: CASSRTGGAGLAGPPSSYNEQFF. The CDR3 nucleotides read TGTGCCAGCTCACGAACAGGGGGCGCGGGGCTAGCGGGCCCCCCCAGCTCCTACAATGAGCAGTTCTTC. The rearrangement links TRBV18 to TRBJ2-1; D is perhaps TRBD1 (9 bases). This CDR3 has 23 residues. Germline loops: CDR1 KGHSH, CDR2 LQKENI. V lost 4 bases and J lost 0, with 34 bases in between.

In the case of this clone: The same CDR3 can be traced to other DNA sequences in this sample. This chain links TRBV18 with TRBJ1-5; D gene unclear. Germline CDR1 KGHSH, CDR2 LQKENI. V was shortened by 2 bases and J by 5 bases, with 7 bases between the two germline ends. The CDR3 extends over 13 amino acids. The CDR3 DNA reads TGTGCCAGCTCACCAGGGCGGGATCAGCCCCAGCATTTT. Translated, it gives CASSPGRDQPQHF. The whole variable domain, remainder taken from reference TRBV18 and TRBJ1-5, is NAGVMQNPRHLVRRRGQEARLRCSPMKGHSHVYWYRQLPEEGLKFMVYLQKENIIDESGMPKERFSAEFPKEGPSILRIQQVVRGDSAAYFCASSPGRDQPQHFGDGTRLSIL.

This sequence joins TRBV13 and TRBJ2-7; D ambiguous. From germline, CDR1 is PRHDT and CDR2 FYEKMQ (reference sequence). This CDR3 has 11 residues. V was pared by 4 bases and J by 7 bases, with 8 bases between. CDR3 sequence reads: CASSSPEEQYF. CDR3 DNA: TGTGCCAGCAGCTCGCCCGAGGAGCAGTACTTC.

V and J are TRBV19 and TRBJ2-6; D remains ambiguous. The length of the CDR3 is 15 residues. Deletions cut 2 bases from V and 0 bases from J, with 5 bases between. Per the germline V gene, CDR1 is LNHDA and CDR2 is SQIVND (reference sequence). CDR3 loop: CASSISGSGANVLTF. As DNA, the CDR3 is TGTGCCAGTAGTATATCCGGCTCTGGGGCCAACGTCCTGACTTTC.

This chain joins TRBV6-1 and TRBJ2-5; TRBD1 might be the D (5 bases). This CDR3 has 14 amino acids. The ends were cut back, 4 bases at V and 5 bases at J, with 14 bases in the middle. CDR1 is MNHNS, CDR2 SASEGT, per germline. CDR3 bases: TGTGCCAGCAGTGTCAAACCTCCAGGGGAGACCCAGTACTTC. Translated: CASSVKPPGETQYF.

This clone was counted between two and nine times. The V and J genes are TRBV2 and TRBJ2-3, with D perhaps TRBD1 (6 bases). V was pared by 6 bases and J by 2 bases, with 9 bases between. Germline V lookup: CDR1 SNHLY, CDR2 FYNNEI. This CDR3 is 13 amino acids long. The CDR3 DNA reads TGTGCCAGCAGGGACAGTTTCACAGATACGCAGTATTTT. It yields the protein CASRDSFTDTQYF.